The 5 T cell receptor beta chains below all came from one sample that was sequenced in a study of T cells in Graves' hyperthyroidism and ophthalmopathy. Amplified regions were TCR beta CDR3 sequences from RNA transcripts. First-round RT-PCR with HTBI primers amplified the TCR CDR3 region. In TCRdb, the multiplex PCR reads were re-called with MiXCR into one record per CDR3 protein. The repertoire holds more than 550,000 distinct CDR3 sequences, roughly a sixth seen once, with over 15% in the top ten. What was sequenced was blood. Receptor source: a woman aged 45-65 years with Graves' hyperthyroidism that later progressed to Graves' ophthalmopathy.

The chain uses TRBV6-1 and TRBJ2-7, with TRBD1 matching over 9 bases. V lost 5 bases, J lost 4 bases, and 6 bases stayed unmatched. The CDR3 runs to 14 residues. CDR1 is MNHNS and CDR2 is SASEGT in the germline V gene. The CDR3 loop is CASSPIDRGYEQYF. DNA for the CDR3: TGTGCCAGCAGTCCGATCGACAGGGGGTACGAGCAGTACTTC.

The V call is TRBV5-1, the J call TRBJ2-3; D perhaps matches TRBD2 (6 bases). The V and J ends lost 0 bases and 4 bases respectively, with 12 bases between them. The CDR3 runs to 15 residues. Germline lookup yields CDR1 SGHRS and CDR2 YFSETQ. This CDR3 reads CASSLAFREADTQYF. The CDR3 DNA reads TGCGCCAGCAGCTTGGCCTTTAGGGAGGCAGATACGCAGTATTTT.

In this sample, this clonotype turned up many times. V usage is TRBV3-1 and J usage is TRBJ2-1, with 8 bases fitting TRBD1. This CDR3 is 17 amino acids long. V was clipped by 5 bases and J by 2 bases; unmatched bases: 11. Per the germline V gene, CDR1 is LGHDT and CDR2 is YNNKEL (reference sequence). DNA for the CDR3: TGTGCCAGCAGCTGGCAGGGGGCGCAGGACCCCTACAATGAGCAGTTCTTC. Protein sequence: CASSWQGAQDPYNEQFF.

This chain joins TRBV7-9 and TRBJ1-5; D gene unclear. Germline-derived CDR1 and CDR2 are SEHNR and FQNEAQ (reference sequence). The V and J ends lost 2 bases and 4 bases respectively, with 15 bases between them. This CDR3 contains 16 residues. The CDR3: CASSLSGYPRNQPQHF. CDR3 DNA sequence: TGTGCCAGCAGCTTAAGCGGATATCCCCGGAATCAGCCCCAGCATTTT.

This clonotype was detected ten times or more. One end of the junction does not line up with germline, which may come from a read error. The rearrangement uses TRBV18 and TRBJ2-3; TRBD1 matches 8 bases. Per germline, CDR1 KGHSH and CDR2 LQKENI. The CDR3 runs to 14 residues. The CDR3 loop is CASSPQGDTDTQYF. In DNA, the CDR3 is TGTGCCAGCTCTCCACAGGGGGACACAGATACGCAGTATTTT.